A single sample is the source of the 5 T cell receptor beta chains below, sequenced in a study of Ad26.COV2.S vaccination and SARS-CoV-2 variants (dated by TCRdb to the early 2020s). The treatment or condition label corresponds to: about 20 received Ad26.COV2.S at low or high dose, single or two shots; 5 received placebo; per-sample allocation not given. Repertoires of vaccine and placebo recipients were sequenced from samples taken on day 63 after the first injection. The method behind the library was the immunoSEQ multiplex PCR assay. TCRdb provides this immuneACCESS table in a form limited to in-frame rearrangements. Some clones are lacking; in checked studies, under half of them reflect an unresolved V gene, and why the rest are absent is not known. The sample table shows 500,000 or so clones, and 87% are seen once. The top ten clonotypes cover roughly 13% of the sample. Sample: peripheral blood, taken in a trial of Ad26.COV2.S vaccine versus placebo. The receptors derive from a person between 18 and 59 years old who received the Ad26.COV2.S COVID-19 vaccine or a placebo.

The V call is TRBV5-1, the J call TRBJ1-2; no reliable D call. With 5 bases removed from V and 5 bases from J, the gap between germline ends came to 13 bases. The CDR3 totals 13 residues. Germline V gives CDR1 SGHRS, CDR2 YFSETQ. The CDR3 here is CASRTGLEYGYTF. CDR3 in DNA: TGCGCCAGCAGAACGGGCCTGGAATATGGCTACACCTTC.

The chain couples TRBV7-2 to TRBJ1-1, with D possibly being TRBD1 (5 bases). CDR1 is SGHTA and CDR2 is FQGNSA in the germline V gene. V dropped 5 bases and J dropped 6 bases, with 22 bases sitting between them. CDR3 length equals 16 residues. CDR3 nucleotide sequence: TGTGCCAGCAGCCCTCAGAATACGGGGGTAGGGGCTGAAGCTTTCTTT. It encodes CASSPQNTGVGAEAFF.

The V and J genes are TRBV28 and TRBJ1-2; 9 bases are a match to TRBD1. CDR1 is MDHEN, CDR2 SYDVKM, per germline. Trimming at V came to 6 bases and at J to 2 bases, leaving 7 bases not matched to a gene. This CDR3 is 15 amino acids long. In nucleotides, the CDR3 is TGTGCCAGCAGCCGAACAGGGGGCGTAAACTATGGCTACACCTTC. Translated: CASSRTGGVNYGYTF.

This rearrangement joins TRBV6-4 to TRBJ2-7; D uncertain. The CDR3 totals 18 residues. The V and J ends lost 1 base and 5 bases respectively, with 24 bases between them. Germline V CDR1 and CDR2: MRHNA, SNTAGT. CDR3: CASSDLAWRKRKSNEQYF. CDR3 in DNA: TGTGCCAGCAGTGACTTGGCCTGGCGAAAGCGTAAGTCTAACGAGCAGTACTTC.

The rearrangement joins TRBV6-5 to TRBJ2-3; 7 nucleotides align to TRBD1. With 4 bases clipped from V and 2 bases from J, the junction kept 9 bases outside the gene matches. This CDR3 is built from 16 residues. Germline loops: CDR1 MNHEY, CDR2 SVGAGI. CDR3 sequence reads: CASSSTGTAVTDTQYF. The CDR3 DNA reads as TGTGCCAGCAGTTCCACCGGGACAGCTGTCACAGATACGCAGTATTTT.